The clone carrying this T cell receptor (beta chain) appeared a few times. Its antigen remains unidentified. From RNA transcripts, TCR beta CDR3 regions were amplified. In the first-round RT-PCR of the TCR CDR3, the HTBI primer set was used. From the multiplex PCR reads, TCRdb called clonotypes with MiXCR, one entry per CDR3 protein. Altogether approximately 300,000 distinct CDR3 sequences are present, about a sixth being singletons, with the ten largest covering over 45%. This sample stems from a study of T cells in Graves' hyperthyroidism and ophthalmopathy. Study observations and caveats: Prediction of ophthalmopathy progression came a median around 6 months pre-onset. Most thyroid clonotypes with frequency above 0.001 were detected in blood.

The clonotype comes from a woman aged 55-69 years with Graves' ophthalmopathy. Sequencing used blood.

The CDR3 DNA reads TGTGCCAGCAGCTTGGCCCCCAGGGGTTACGAGCAGTACTTC. Residues: CASSLAPRGYEQYF. This rearrangement joins TRBV5-8 to TRBJ2-7; D may be TRBD1 (6 bases). The CDR3 spans 14 residues. The V gene lost 0 bases and the J gene lost 4 bases, with 11 bases spanning the gap. CDR1 is SGHTS, CDR2 YDEGEE, per germline.